A single sample gave rise to the 28 T cell receptor beta chains below, sequenced in a study of blood T cells in healthy people across ages. Together with a sample-barcoded 5' primer, a J-beta primer mix was included in a second PCR lasting about 6 to 11 cycles. TCRdb independently ran MiXCR on the 5' RACE reads; one entry per CDR3 protein. The sample has 1.4 million or so distinct CDR3 sequences, 40% to 45% seen once; the top ten hold 4%. The material sequenced was blood. These receptors originate from a young woman in good health.

The chain carries TRBV7-2 and TRBJ2-5; D is possibly TRBD2 (6 bases). The ends were cut back, 5 bases at V and 0 bases at J, with 25 bases in the middle. Looked up from germline, CDR1 is SGHTA and CDR2 is FQGNSA. CDR3 length equals 19 residues. The CDR3 protein is CASSLVGGVTVVDQETQYF. The CDR3 bases are TGTGCCAGCAGCCTGGTGGGGGGTGTAACAGTAGTCGACCAAGAGACCCAGTACTTC.

This clonotype has just a few counts. The chain combines TRBV6-5 with TRBJ1-1, with a tentative D call TRBD1 (5 bases). Germline V gene sequence: CDR1 MNHEY, CDR2 SVGAGI. The V and J ends lost 5 bases and 3 bases respectively, with 16 bases between them. The CDR3 loop spans 15 amino acids. This chain's CDR3 is CASSPRPGGDTEAFF. CDR3 DNA sequence: TGTGCCAGCAGTCCCCGGCCGGGAGGGGACACTGAAGCTTTCTTT.

This clonotype was recorded at least ten times. The chain carries TRBV29-1 and TRBJ2-1; no clear D. V lost 7 bases and J lost 6, with 19 bases in between. In germline, CDR1 is SQVTM, CDR2 ANQGSEA. CDR3 length: 14 residues. CDR3 in amino acids: CSGSRRLSGNEQFF. For the CDR3, the DNA is TGCAGCGGGAGTCGTCGCCTTTCGGGCAATGAGCAGTTCTTC.

In DNA form, the CDR3 reads TGTGCCAGCAGCCAACCGTTGGGACAGGGCCCCCTTCGGGACGGGGAGCTGTTTTTT. This translates into CASSQPLGQGPLRDGELFF. This chain connects TRBV3-1 to TRBJ2-2, with 9 bases identical to TRBD1. Trimming removed 2 bases from V and 7 bases from J; junction bases left unmatched: 17. The CDR3 has 19 amino acids. CDR1 and CDR2 from the germline V gene are LGHDT and YNNKEL (reference sequence).

CDR3 residues: CASSPDGPGQPQHF. CDR3 sequence (DNA): TGTGCCAGCAGCCCGGACGGCCCCGGGCAGCCCCAGCATTTT. The rearrangement joins TRBV11-2 to TRBJ1-5; no definite D call. V was clipped by 5 bases and J by 7 bases, with 15 bases between them. The CDR3 has 14 amino acids. Per germline, CDR1 SGHAT and CDR2 FQNNGV. Full variable domain (rest looked up from reference TRBV11-2 and TRBJ1-5): EAGVAQSPRYKIIEKRQSVAFWCNPISGHATLYWYQQILGQGPKLLIQFQNNGVVDDSQLPKDRFSAERLKGVDSTLKIQPAKLEDSAVYLCASSPDGPGQPQHFGDGTRLSIL.

V usage is TRBV28 and J usage is TRBJ1-5; D is ambiguous. The CDR3 has 14 amino acids. V shed 4 bases and J shed 5 bases, with 12 bases lying between them. In germline, CDR1 is MDHEN, CDR2 SYDVKM. The CDR3, as DNA: TGTGCCAGCAGTTCCCCAAAGGGTTATCAGCCCCAGCATTTT. This sequence encodes CASSSPKGYQPQHF.

This clonotype was observed a few times. This sequence joins TRBV20-1 and TRBJ1-2; D is ambiguous. V was cut by 6 bases and J by 4 bases, with 18 bases left in between. The CDR3 consists of 14 residues. Germline CDR1 is DFQATT and CDR2 is SNEGSKA (reference sequence). The CDR3 sequence is CSATHNGRFYGYTF. DNA for the CDR3: TGCAGTGCCACTCATAATGGCAGGTTCTATGGCTACACCTTC.

There are many counts of this clonotype. This sequence joins TRBV29-1 and TRBJ2-1; 9 bases map to TRBD2. The germline V gene encodes CDR1 SQVTM and CDR2 ANQGSEA. The CDR3 runs 12 residues. The J segment lost 6 bases and the V segment lost 7 bases, leaving 4 bases of the junction unmatched. The CDR3 reads CSGVGLANEQFF. The CDR3 region has the DNA TGCAGCGGGGTGGGACTAGCCAATGAGCAGTTCTTC.

This chain joins TRBV7-2 and TRBJ2-2, with 12 positions matching TRBD2. V lost 5 bases, J lost 7 bases, and 5 bases stayed unmatched. There are 15 residues in the CDR3. The germline V gene has CDR1 SGHTA and CDR2 FQGNSA. The CDR3 nucleotides read TGTGCCAGCAGCAAGACTAGCGGGGGTATCGGGGAGCTGTTTTTT. Protein product: CASSKTSGGIGELFF.

The chain is built from TRBV7-8 and TRBJ1-2; possible D gene TRBD1, 5 bases. The CDR3 length is 14 residues. V was pared by 5 bases and J by 4 bases, with 14 bases between. Germline V gene lookup returns CDR1 SGHVS and CDR2 FQNEAQ. In DNA, the CDR3 is TGTGCCAGCAGCCCCGGGGTGGGGGGCTATGGCTACACCTTC. It is translated as CASSPGVGGYGYTF.

CDR3 protein: CASVRDRSYEQYF. The CDR3 bases are TGTGCCAGCGTTCGGGACCGCTCTTACGAGCAGTACTTC. The chain carries TRBV2 and TRBJ2-7; either TRBD1 or TRBD2 may supply D (5 bases each). CDR3 length: 13 residues. Trimming cost V 8 bases and J 4 bases, with 15 bases left between them. Germline lookup yields CDR1 SNHLY and CDR2 FYNNEI.

This clonotype occurred once. The gene calls are TRBV29-1 and TRBJ2-1; D remains unclear. The assigned J gene may be wrong: the sequence end matches TRBJ2-7 better. The CDR3 spans 15 residues. Germline V gene data show CDR1 as SQVTM and CDR2 as ANQGSEA. CDR3 residues: CSALPRRKSNNEQYF. CDR3 DNA: TGCAGCGCCCTCCCCAGACGGAAAAGCAACAATGAGCAGTACTTC.

The CDR3 DNA follows: TGTGCCAGCAGTTCTGGGGCGGAGGGAGTTCCCTACGAGCAGTACTTC. Its protein product is CASSSGAEGVPYEQYF. This chain uses TRBV27 with TRBJ2-7, with D possibly TRBD2 on 6 matching bases. The CDR3 spans 16 residues. V gave up 4 bases and J gave up 2 bases, with 18 bases separating them. Per the germline V gene, CDR1 is MNHEY and CDR2 is SMNVEV (reference sequence).

The J gene is TRBJ2-7, the V gene TRBV2; no definite D call. The CDR3 totals 15 residues. Trimming took 2 bases from V and 0 from J, leaving 11 bases between them. Germline-derived CDR1 and CDR2 are SNHLY and FYNNEI. The CDR3 nucleotides read TGTGCCAGCAGTGAACTGCCGCTTTTCTCCTACGAGCAGTACTTC. Protein sequence: CASSELPLFSYEQYF.

Comments on this clonotype: A read error may be the cause here, since a much bigger clone is one base away. The rearrangement links TRBV29-1 to TRBJ2-1, with 9 bases lining up with TRBD1. From germline, CDR1 is SQVTM and CDR2 ANQGSEA. This CDR3 comprises 16 residues. J gave up 13 bases and V 0 bases, and 16 bases lay outside the gene matches. The CDR3 loop is CSVEDKPGQGSETQFF. The CDR3 DNA sequence: TGCAGCGTTGAAGACAAACCGGGACAGGGATCTGAGACCCAGTTCTTC.

This clonotype was detected a few times. J is TRBJ1-1 and V is TRBV2; D is unclear. Trimming left V 7 bases short and J 1 base short, with 10 bases between. The CDR3 is 13 residues long. Germline-derived CDR1 and CDR2 are SNHLY and FYNNEI. The CDR3 nucleotides read TGTGCCAGCACGATAGCGCCGAACACTGAAGCTTTCTTT. Its translation: CASTIAPNTEAFF.

This clonotype has a count of ten or more. The V and J genes are TRBV25-1 and TRBJ1-4, with D uncertain. V was shortened by 2 bases and J by 0 bases, with 10 bases between the two germline ends. The germline gives CDR1 MGHDK, CDR2 SYGVNS. The CDR3 contains 16 residues. The CDR3 reads CASSESRGATNEKLFF. Written as DNA, the CDR3 is TGTGCCAGCAGTGAAAGTCGCGGAGCAACTAATGAAAAACTGTTTTTT.

The chain combines TRBV5-1 with TRBJ2-7; no clear D gene. V was cut by 6 bases and J by 0 bases, with 10 bases left in between. This CDR3 is built from 13 residues. The V gene's germline CDR1 is SGHRS and CDR2 YFSETQ. This CDR3 is CASKADNSYEQYF. The CDR3 region has the DNA TGCGCCAGCAAGGCAGACAACTCCTACGAGCAGTACTTC.

This clonotype showed up just a few times. The CDR3 region has the DNA TGTGCCACCAGGGATCCCTCGGGCTACGAGCAGTACTTC. It yields the protein CATRDPSGYEQYF. This rearrangement joins TRBV24-1 to TRBJ2-7; D is uncertain. Between the trimmed V and J ends, which lost 7 bases and 3 bases, there was a span of 12 bases. The CDR3 covers 13 residues. Germline loops: CDR1 KGHDR, CDR2 SFDVKD.

This chain links TRBV29-1 with TRBJ2-1, with 13 bases fitting TRBD2. CDR3 length: 14 amino acids. With V trimmed by 7 bases and J by 3 bases, 3 bases remained unmatched. Germline V lookup: CDR1 SQVTM, CDR2 ANQGSEA. The CDR3 nucleotides read TGCAGCGACGGACTAGCGGGAGACTACAATGAGCAGTTCTTC. This encodes CSDGLAGDYNEQFF.

This clonotype was found many times. The chain is built from TRBV29-1 and TRBJ2-7; 14 nucleotides line up with TRBD2. Germline CDR1 SQVTM, CDR2 ANQGSEA. The CDR3 length is 13 residues. With 3 bases clipped from V and 6 bases from J, the junction kept 1 base outside the gene matches. CDR3 protein: CSVDGLAGGEQYF. DNA of the CDR3: TGCAGCGTTGATGGACTAGCGGGGGGCGAGCAGTACTTC.

The chain links TRBV7-9 to TRBJ2-3; TRBD2 might be the D (6 bases). Germline assignment: CDR1 SEHNR and CDR2 FQNEAQ (reference sequence). The CDR3 totals 15 residues. Trimming removed 4 bases at V and 0 bases at J, with 11 bases between. The CDR3 here is CASSSMGGSTDTQYF. For the CDR3, the DNA is TGTGCCAGCAGCTCCATGGGGGGTAGCACAGATACGCAGTATTTT. Drawing the rest from reference TRBV7-9 and TRBJ2-3, the complete variable domain is DTGVSQNPRHKITKRGQNVTFRCDPISEHNRLYWYRQTLGQGPEFLTYFQNEAQLEKSRLLSDRFSAERPKGSFSTLEIQRTEQGDSAMYLCASSSMGGSTDTQYFGPGTRLTVL.

The rearrangement links TRBV28 to TRBJ1-2, with a tentative D call TRBD1 (6 bases). The CDR3 length is 15 residues. Per germline, CDR1 MDHEN and CDR2 SYDVKM. Trimming cost V 4 bases and J 3 bases, with 15 bases left between them. The DNA of the CDR3 is TGTGCCAGCAGTTCGCCGGGGGCAGGTGACTATGGCTACACCTTC. Amino acid sequence: CASSSPGAGDYGYTF.

The chain has TRBV12-3 or TRBV12-4 and TRBJ2-5, with TRBD2 matching over 8 bases. The V segment lost 5 bases and the J segment 4 bases; nucleotides outside the gene matches: 3. CDR3 size: 13 residues. The CDR3 DNA follows: TGTGCCAGCAGTCCCCTAGCGGGAGAGACCCAGTACTTC. Translated: CASSPLAGETQYF.

This chain uses TRBV27 with TRBJ2-1; D is unresolved. The CDR3 has 13 residues. CDR1 is MNHEY, CDR2 SMNVEV, per germline (reference sequence). Between the trimmed V and J ends, which lost 0 bases and 7 bases, there was a span of 7 bases. CDR3 bases: TGTGCCAGCAGTTTATCGATAACGAATGAGCAGTTCTTC. Amino acids: CASSLSITNEQFF.

The chain employs TRBV5-1 and TRBJ1-1, with TRBD1 matching over 12 bases. Trimming removed 4 bases from V and 5 bases from J; junction bases left unmatched: 6. Germline CDR1 and CDR2: SGHRS and YFSETQ. The CDR3 has 15 residues. This CDR3 reads CASSGGTGGRTEAFF. The DNA of the CDR3 is TGCGCCAGCAGCGGGGGGACAGGGGGCAGGACTGAAGCTTTCTTT.

The chain uses TRBV4-3 and TRBJ2-3; D gene uncertain. This CDR3 contains 16 residues. Germline CDR1 reads LGHNA; CDR2 reads YSLEER. Trimming cost V 0 bases and J 0 bases, with 10 bases left between them. As DNA, the CDR3 is TGCGCCAGCAGCCAAGATTTGCGGATTAGCACAGATACGCAGTATTTT. Its translation is CASSQDLRISTDTQYF.

This clonotype was seen a handful of times. The J gene is TRBJ2-3, the V gene TRBV20-1, with a weak D call TRBD2 (6 bases). Trimming pared 5 bases from V and 4 bases from J, leaving 13 bases between. The CDR3 is 13 amino acids. In germline, CDR1 is DFQATT, CDR2 SNEGSKA (reference sequence). CDR3 protein: CSAWDSSPDTQYF. DNA for the CDR3: TGCAGTGCTTGGGACTCATCGCCAGATACGCAGTATTTT.